The 5 T cell receptor beta chains presented below share a single source sample, sequenced in a study of shared clonotypes between healthy human individuals. TCRdb's copy holds only in-frame clones and misses some; the assay was immunoSEQ multiplex PCR. The profile shows some 2,500,000 clones, about nine tenths of them singletons. Sequences were obtained from naive CD4+ T cells from PBMCs. Subset described: CD45RA+ positively selected. These receptors were taken from a man younger than 35 in good health. Some clones in this sample may be carry-over from other donors' samples.

This chain links TRBV28 with TRBJ2-4; D tentatively fits TRBD1 or TRBD2 (6 bases each). Germline loops: CDR1 MDHEN, CDR2 SYDVKM. With 7 bases removed from V and 2 bases from J, the gap between germline ends came to 18 bases. The CDR3 loop spans 16 amino acids. The chain's CDR3 is CASTTQQGGSKNIQYF. For the CDR3, the DNA is TGTGCCAGCACAACCCAGCAAGGGGGGTCCAAAAACATTCAGTACTTC.

This rearrangement joins TRBV25-1 to TRBJ2-1; TRBD2 matches at 9 bases. V shed 3 bases and J 6 bases; nucleotides not matched to a gene: 9. The germline gives CDR1 MGHDK, CDR2 SYGVNS. CDR3 size: 16 residues. The CDR3 sequence is CASSEVGTSSLNEQFF. CDR3 coding DNA: TGTGCCAGCAGTGAGGTCGGGACTAGCTCACTCAATGAGCAGTTCTTC.

The chain employs TRBV11-3 and TRBJ2-1; no firm D call. CDR1 and CDR2 (germline): SGHNT, YENEEA. The CDR3 sequence is 15 residues long. Between the trimmed V and J ends, which lost 2 bases and 1 base, there was a span of 9 bases. The CDR3 bases are TGTGCCAGCAGCTTACGGTCTCAATCCTACAATGAGCAGTTCTTC. Translation gives CASSLRSQSYNEQFF.

A single count supports this clone. The chain recombines TRBV19 with TRBJ2-1; TRBD2 matches at 11 bases. Germline V gives CDR1 LNHDA, CDR2 SQIVND (reference sequence). Trimming at V came to 3 bases and at J to 15 bases, leaving 10 bases not matched to a gene. The CDR3 sequence is 14 residues long. The CDR3: CASSILLAGVVLFF. The CDR3 bases are TGTGCCAGTAGTATTTTACTAGCGGGAGTAGTACTGTTCTTC.

V gene TRBV25-1 combines with J gene TRBJ2-5, with a weak D call TRBD2 (6 bases). This CDR3 is 17 amino acids long. Germline CDR1 and CDR2: MGHDK and SYGVNS. Trimming pared 2 bases from V and 3 bases from J, leaving 19 bases between. The CDR3 reads CASSEIGTGGNKETQYF. CDR3 nucleotide sequence: TGTGCCAGCAGTGAAATAGGAACGGGCGGGAACAAAGAGACCCAGTACTTC.